The entry that follows covers one TCR beta chain sequence. Its antigen is unknown. The data originate from a study of cytomegalovirus exposure and HLA in healthy donors. About the research overall: Most genotyped donors, about four fifths of about 400, had Caucasian-associated genetic ancestry. Study-wide results and caveats: Later analysis identified a missense DCLRE1C variant that was linked to TCR beta V- and J-gene trimming.

Germline assignment: CDR1 MNHNY and CDR2 SVGAGI (reference sequence). The CDR3 has 15 amino acids. With V trimmed by 6 bases and J by 8 bases, 11 bases remained unmatched. This donor's file did not include a recorded CMV serostatus. Vbeta (60) and Jbeta (13) primers were used in the PCR. Assay: immunoSEQ multiplex PCR; the TCRdb copy retains only in-frame clones and omits some. Of about 120,000 clones listed, around two thirds are singletons. This TCR derives from a human donor in good health. Material for sequencing was PBMCs. The chain carries TRBV6-6 and TRBJ1-2; 11 bases align to TRBD1. The CDR3 DNA is TGTGCCAGCAGCCCCGGACAGGGGGCAAGTTGGGGCTACACCTTC. It specifies CASSPGQGASWGYTF.